This TCR beta chain was identified during a study of Ad26.COV2.S vaccination and SARS-CoV-2 variants. Study-level information: Ad26.COV2.S shots went into the muscle once or twice, 56 days apart. Study findings and constraints: Total T cell responses were possibly underestimated by TCR breadth and depth analyses.

The treatment was: around 19 received Ad26.COV2.S at low or high dose, single or two shots; 5 received placebo; per-sample allocation not given. The samples were gathered on day 63 after the first injection of vaccine or placebo. Donation was by an adult aged 18-55 years who was in Boston. An Ad26 vector was used to express Wuhan-strain SARS-CoV-2 spike as the vaccine. This CDR3 is built from 15 residues. Germline CDR1 reads MNHNY; CDR2 reads SVGAGI (reference sequence). V lost 6 bases, J lost 5 bases, and 7 bases stayed unmatched. This clone showed up just once. Its antigen is still unknown. Repertoires were generated with immunoSEQ multiplex PCR, while TCRdb's copy carries only in-frame clones and drops some. Of a few hundred thousand clones in the sample, 80% to 90% were seen once.

The specimen comprised peripheral blood, sampled in a trial of Ad26.COV2.S vaccine versus placebo. The sequence was collected from a person between 18 and 65 years old who received the Ad26.COV2.S COVID-19 vaccine or a placebo. The J gene is TRBJ1-5, the V gene TRBV6-6, with 10 bases identical to TRBD1. The CDR3 reads CASSLTGGFDQPQHF. The CDR3 bases are TGTGCCAGCAGCCTGACAGGGGGCTTCGATCAGCCCCAGCATTTT.